This T cell receptor beta chain originates from a study of shared clonotypes between healthy human individuals. For the study at large: A few men and a couple of women, aged 18 to 49, were donors.

Donors, healthy HIV-negative adults, lacked recent acute infections or vaccinations. CD45RA-negative memory and CD45RA+ naive subsets were split from the CD4+ cells. The sample holds one count of this clone. The CDR3 extends over 16 amino acids. Germline CDR1 SGHRS, CDR2 YFSETQ. J was trimmed by 2 bases and V by 4 bases; bases with no gene match: 8. Deep-level settings were used for running the assay. The data were produced by immunoSEQ multiplex PCR, yet TCRdb's version contains in-frame clones alone and is incomplete. The sample yields 900,000 to 1,200,000 clones, approximately 80% seen once. The receptor was isolated from a man in his late teens or twenties in good health. Some clones in this sample may be carry-over from other donors' samples. The V call is TRBV5-1, the J call TRBJ2-7, with TRBD2 matching 11 bases. Sequenced: memory CD4+ T cells from PBMCs. Subset of the sample: CD45RA-negative fraction. CDR3 in DNA: TGCGCCAGCAGCGGGCAGACTAGCGGGGTTACCTACGAGCAGTACTTC. This encodes CASSGQTSGVTYEQYF. Full variable domain (outside the CDR3, taken from reference TRBV5-1 and TRBJ2-7): KAGVTQTPRYLIKTRGQQVTLSCSPISGHRSVSWYQQTPGQGLQFLFEYFSETQRNKGNFPGRFSGRQFSNSRSEMNVSTLELGDSALYLCASSGQTSGVTYEQYFGPGTRLTVT.